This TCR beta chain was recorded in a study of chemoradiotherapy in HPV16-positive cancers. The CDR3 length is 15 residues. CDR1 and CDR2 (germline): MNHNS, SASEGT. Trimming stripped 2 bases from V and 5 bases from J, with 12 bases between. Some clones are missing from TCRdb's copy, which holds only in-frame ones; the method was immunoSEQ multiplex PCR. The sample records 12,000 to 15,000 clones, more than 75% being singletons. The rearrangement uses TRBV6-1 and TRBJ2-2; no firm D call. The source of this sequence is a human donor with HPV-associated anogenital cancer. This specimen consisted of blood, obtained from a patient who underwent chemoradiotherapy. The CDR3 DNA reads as TGTGCCAGCAGTGAAAAAGTTTATGGGACCGGGGAGCTGTTTTTT. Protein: CASSEKVYGTGELFF.